The entry below describes one T cell receptor beta chain. The antigen remains unidentified. The CDR3 is 16 residues long. Germline lookup yields CDR1 SGHTA and CDR2 FQGTGA. V shed 6 bases, J shed 1 base, and the junction held 4 bases outside the gene matches. These data belong to a study of OX40 agonist ivuxolimab in advanced cancers. The overall study: People who had prior anti-PD-1, anti-PD-L1 or anti-CTLA-4 therapy could take part, and about 40% had some. Two patients with cutaneous melanoma and one with hepatocellular carcinoma, three in total, showed partial responses. Findings and limits, study-wide: Circulating CD4+ and CD8+ T cells showed clonal expansion by week 6 at 0.1 to 3.0 mg/kg.

Data came from immunoSEQ multiplex PCR; TCRdb stores just in-frame clones and leaves some out. The sample records 55,000 to 65,000 clones, 88% being singletons. The sequenced sample was CD4+ or CD8+ T cells sorted from blood, obtained in a trial of the OX40 agonist ivuxolimab. The source is an adult with an advanced solid tumor such as melanoma, head and neck, liver or kidney cancer. The J gene is TRBJ2-3, the V gene TRBV7-3; 13 positions match TRBD2. The CDR3 loop reads CASSYGLAGGTDTQYF. CDR3 DNA sequence: TGTGCCAGCAGTTACGGACTAGCGGGAGGCACAGATACGCAGTATTTT.